The present T cell receptor (beta chain) was sequenced within a study of blood T cell repertoires in COVID-19. The wider study: Samples taken during acute and convalescent COVID-19 were collected in the United States, Italy and Spain. T cells, B-cell-depleted T cells, or PBMCs provided the cDNA or gDNA that served as material.

For this clone: This same CDR3 is encoded by further DNA sequences in the sample.

In the original workflow: Amplifying reference gene primers gave estimates of nucleated cell counts. Produced via immunoSEQ multiplex PCR; TCRdb's table is partial and in-frame only. From that table come the V and J calls and clone size; the DNA was used to work out D and trimming. Among roughly 150,000 clones listed, approximately 75% were seen once. The CDR3 extends over 15 amino acids. V trimming: 1 base; J trimming: 7 bases; junction bases outside the gene matches: 3. Germline assignment: CDR1 SGHNT and CDR2 YYREEE (reference sequence). This receptor was identified in a human donor in a cohort sampled during active COVID-19. The chain joins TRBV5-4 to TRBJ1-6, with TRBD1 matching over 9 bases. Material for sequencing was peripheral blood. CDR3 nucleotides: TGTGCCAGCAGCTTGAACAGGGGGCAAAATTCACCCCTCCACTTT. This encodes CASSLNRGQNSPLHF.